Detailed here is one T cell receptor (beta chain). The sample originates from a study of human T cells and chemical hapten exposure. In the study overall: Each patient's scalp received weekly diphenylcyclopropenone throughout the roughly 24-week study.

The sample's time point: pre-sensitization, week 0. As to treatment: therapeutic diphenylcyclopropenone sensitization with weekly scalp DPC. TCRdb itself ran the RACE reads through MiXCR, one entry per CDR3 protein. The sample contains roughly 100,000 distinct CDR3 sequences, 12% of which appear only once. This CDR3 region has 16 residues. Germline CDR1 DFQATT, CDR2 SNEGSKA (reference sequence). With 3 bases clipped from V and 9 bases from J, the junction kept 13 bases outside the gene matches. The sequence was collected from a woman between 45 and 60 years old with alopecia areata. Some clones in this sample may be carry-over from other donors' samples. This chain connects TRBV20-1 to TRBJ1-6; 8 bases match TRBD1. Sequencing was performed on whole blood, taken in connection with sensitization to the hapten diphenylcyclopropenone (DPC). CDR3 loop: CSASALPTGEPSPLHF. CDR3 in DNA: TGCAGTGCTAGTGCCCTACCGACAGGGGAGCCTTCACCCCTCCACTTT.